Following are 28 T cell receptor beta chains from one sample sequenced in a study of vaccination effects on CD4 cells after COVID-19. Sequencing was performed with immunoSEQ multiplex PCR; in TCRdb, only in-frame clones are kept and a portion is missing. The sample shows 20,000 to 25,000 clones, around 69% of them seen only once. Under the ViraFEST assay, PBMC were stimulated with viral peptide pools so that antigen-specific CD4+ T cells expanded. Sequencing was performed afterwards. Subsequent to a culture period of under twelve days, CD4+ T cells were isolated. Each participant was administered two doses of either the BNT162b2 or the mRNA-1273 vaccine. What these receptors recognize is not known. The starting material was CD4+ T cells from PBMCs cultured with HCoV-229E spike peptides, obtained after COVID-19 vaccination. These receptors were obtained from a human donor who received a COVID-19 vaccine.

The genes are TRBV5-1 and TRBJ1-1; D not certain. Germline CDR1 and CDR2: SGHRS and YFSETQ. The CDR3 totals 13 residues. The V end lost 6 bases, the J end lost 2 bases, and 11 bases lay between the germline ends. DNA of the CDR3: TGCGCCAGCACCGCGGAGTTCAACACTGAAGCTTTCTTT. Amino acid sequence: CASTAEFNTEAFF.

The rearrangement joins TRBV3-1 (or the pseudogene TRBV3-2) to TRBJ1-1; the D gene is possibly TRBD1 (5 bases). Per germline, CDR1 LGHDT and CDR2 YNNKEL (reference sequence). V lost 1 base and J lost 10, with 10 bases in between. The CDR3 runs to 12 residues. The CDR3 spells CASSQGVGGAFF. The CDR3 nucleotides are TGTGCCAGCAGCCAAGGGGTCGGGGGAGCTTTCTTT.

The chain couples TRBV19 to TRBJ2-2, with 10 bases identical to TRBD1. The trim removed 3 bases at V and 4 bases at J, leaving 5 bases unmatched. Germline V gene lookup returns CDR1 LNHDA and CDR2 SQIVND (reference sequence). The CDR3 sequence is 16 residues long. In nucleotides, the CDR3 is TGTGCCAGTAGTATCCGGGACAGGGGAGGCACCGGGGAGCTGTTTTTT. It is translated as CASSIRDRGGTGELFF.

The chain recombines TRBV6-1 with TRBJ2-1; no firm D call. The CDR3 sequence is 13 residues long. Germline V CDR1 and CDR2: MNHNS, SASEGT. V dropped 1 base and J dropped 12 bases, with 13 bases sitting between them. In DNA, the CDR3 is TGTGCCAGCAGTGAAGACAGTCTTGGGGTGCAGTTCTTC. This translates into CASSEDSLGVQFF.

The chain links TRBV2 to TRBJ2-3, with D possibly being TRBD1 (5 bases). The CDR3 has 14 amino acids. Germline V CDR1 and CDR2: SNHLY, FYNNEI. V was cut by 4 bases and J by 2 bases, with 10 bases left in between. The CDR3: CASSAQGATDTQYF. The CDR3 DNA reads TGTGCCAGCAGTGCGCAAGGGGCCACAGATACGCAGTATTTT.

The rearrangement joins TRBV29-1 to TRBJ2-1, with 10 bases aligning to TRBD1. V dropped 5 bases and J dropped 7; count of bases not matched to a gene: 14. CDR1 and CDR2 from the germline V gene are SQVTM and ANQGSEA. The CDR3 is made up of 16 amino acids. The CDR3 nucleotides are TGCAGCGTTCCAAAAACCGGGACAGGGGTTTGGAATGAGCAGTTCTTC. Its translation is CSVPKTGTGVWNEQFF.

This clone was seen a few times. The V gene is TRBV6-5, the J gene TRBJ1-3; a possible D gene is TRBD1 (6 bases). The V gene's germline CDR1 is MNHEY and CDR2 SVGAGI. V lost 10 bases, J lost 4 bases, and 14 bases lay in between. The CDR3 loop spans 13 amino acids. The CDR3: CATLAGQGNTIYF. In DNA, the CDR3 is TGTGCCACCCTTGCGGGACAAGGAAACACCATATATTTT.

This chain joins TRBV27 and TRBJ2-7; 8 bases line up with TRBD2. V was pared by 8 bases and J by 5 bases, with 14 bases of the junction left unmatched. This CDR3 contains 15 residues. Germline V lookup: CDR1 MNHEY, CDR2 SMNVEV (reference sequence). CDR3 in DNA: TGTGCCAGCGGACGACTAGCGCCGAAAGGGGACGAGCAGTACTTC. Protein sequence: CASGRLAPKGDEQYF.

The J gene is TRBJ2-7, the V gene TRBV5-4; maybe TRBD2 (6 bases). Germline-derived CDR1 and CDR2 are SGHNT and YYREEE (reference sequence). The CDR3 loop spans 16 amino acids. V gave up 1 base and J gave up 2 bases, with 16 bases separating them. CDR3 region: CASSLSLAADAYEQYF. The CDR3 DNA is TGTGCCAGCAGCTTGTCCTTAGCGGCGGATGCCTACGAGCAGTACTTC.

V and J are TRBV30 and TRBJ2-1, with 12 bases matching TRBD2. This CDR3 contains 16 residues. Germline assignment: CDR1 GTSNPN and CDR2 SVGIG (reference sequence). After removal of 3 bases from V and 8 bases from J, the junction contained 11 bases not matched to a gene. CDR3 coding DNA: TGTGCCTGGAGCGCGAAGGGTCTAGCGGGGGGGTATGAGCAGTTCTTC. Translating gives CAWSAKGLAGGYEQFF. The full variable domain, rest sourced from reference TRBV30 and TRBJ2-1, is SQTIHQWPATLVQPVGSPLSLECTVEGTSNPNLYWYRQAAGRGLQLLFYSVGIGQISSEVPQNLSASRPQDRQFILSSKKLLLSDSGFYLCAWSAKGLAGGYEQFFGPGTRLTVL.

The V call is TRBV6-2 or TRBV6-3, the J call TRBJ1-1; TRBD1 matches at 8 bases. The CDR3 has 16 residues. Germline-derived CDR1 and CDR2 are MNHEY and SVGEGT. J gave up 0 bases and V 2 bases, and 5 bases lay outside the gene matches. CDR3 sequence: CASSYPGQGLNTEAFF. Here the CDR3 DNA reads TGTGCCAGCAGTTACCCCGGACAGGGACTGAACACTGAAGCTTTCTTT.

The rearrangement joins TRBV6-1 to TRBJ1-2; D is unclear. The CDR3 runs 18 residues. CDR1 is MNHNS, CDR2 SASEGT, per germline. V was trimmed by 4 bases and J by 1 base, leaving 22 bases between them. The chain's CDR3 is CASSVRSGDYTYNYGYTF. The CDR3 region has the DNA TGTGCCAGCAGTGTACGGTCAGGAGACTATACCTATAACTATGGCTACACCTTC.

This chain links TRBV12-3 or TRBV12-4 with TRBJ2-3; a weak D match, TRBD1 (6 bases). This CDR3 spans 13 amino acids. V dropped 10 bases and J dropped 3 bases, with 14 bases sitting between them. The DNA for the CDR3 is TGTGCCATCCGGGCAGGGGAAACAGATACGCAGTATTTT. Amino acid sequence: CAIRAGETDTQYF.

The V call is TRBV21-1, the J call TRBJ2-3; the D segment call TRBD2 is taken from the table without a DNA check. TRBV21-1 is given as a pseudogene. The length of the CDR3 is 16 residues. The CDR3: CASSKHEGGGTDTQYF. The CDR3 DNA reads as TGTGCCAGCAGCAAACATGAAGGCGGGGGCACAGATACGCAGTATTTT.

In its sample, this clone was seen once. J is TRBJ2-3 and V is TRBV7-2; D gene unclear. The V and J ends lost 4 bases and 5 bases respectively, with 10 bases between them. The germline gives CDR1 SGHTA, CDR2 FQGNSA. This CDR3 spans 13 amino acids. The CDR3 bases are TGTGCCAGCAGCTCCAGACTCGGAGATACGCAGTATTTT. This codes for CASSSRLGDTQYF.

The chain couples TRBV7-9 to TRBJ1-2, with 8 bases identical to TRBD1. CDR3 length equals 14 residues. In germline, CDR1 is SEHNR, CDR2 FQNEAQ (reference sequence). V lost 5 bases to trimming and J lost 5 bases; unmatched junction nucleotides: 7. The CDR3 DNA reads TGTGCCAGCAGCGCATCAGGGGGCGCGTATGGCTACACCTTC. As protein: CASSASGGAYGYTF. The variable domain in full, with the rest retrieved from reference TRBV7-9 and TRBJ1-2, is DTGVSQNPRHKITKRGQNVTFRCDPISEHNRLYWYRQTLGQGPEFLTYFQNEAQLEKSRLLSDRFSAERPKGSFSTLEIQRTEQGDSAMYLCASSASGGAYGYTFGSGTRLTVV.

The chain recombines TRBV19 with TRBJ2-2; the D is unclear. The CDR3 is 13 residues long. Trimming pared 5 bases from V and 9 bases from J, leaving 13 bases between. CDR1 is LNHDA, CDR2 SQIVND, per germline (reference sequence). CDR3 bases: TGTGCCAGTAGTCCCTTGTCCCCCAGGGAGCTGTTTTTT. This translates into CASSPLSPRELFF. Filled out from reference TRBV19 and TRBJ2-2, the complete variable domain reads DGGITQSPKYLFRKEGQNVTLSCEQNLNHDAMYWYRQDPGQGLRLIYYSQIVNDFQKGDIAEGYSVSREKKESFPLTVTSAQKNPTAFYLCASSPLSPRELFFGEGSRLTVL.

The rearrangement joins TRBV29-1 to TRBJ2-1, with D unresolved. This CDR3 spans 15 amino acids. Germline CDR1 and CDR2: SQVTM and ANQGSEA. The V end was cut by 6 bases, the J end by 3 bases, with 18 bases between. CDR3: CSVAPLSALYNEQFF. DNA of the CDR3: TGCAGCGTGGCCCCCCTGTCCGCCCTCTACAATGAGCAGTTCTTC.

DNA of the CDR3: TGTGCCACCAGCCGAAGCAGGGGACAGAACTATGGCTACACCTTC. As protein: CATSRSRGQNYGYTF. The gene calls are TRBV15 and TRBJ1-2, with 7 nucleotides matching TRBD1. V shed 5 bases, J shed 2 bases, and the junction held 8 bases outside the gene matches. This CDR3 spans 15 amino acids. Germline CDR1 and CDR2: LNHNV and YYDKDF (reference sequence). Based on the CDR3 plus reference TRBV15 and TRBJ1-2, the full variable domain is DAMVIQNPRYQVTQFGKPVTLSCSQTLNHNVMYWYQQKSSQAPKLLFHYYDKDFNNEADTPDNFQSRRPNTSFCFLDIRSPGLGDTAMYLCATSRSRGQNYGYTFGSGTRLTVV.

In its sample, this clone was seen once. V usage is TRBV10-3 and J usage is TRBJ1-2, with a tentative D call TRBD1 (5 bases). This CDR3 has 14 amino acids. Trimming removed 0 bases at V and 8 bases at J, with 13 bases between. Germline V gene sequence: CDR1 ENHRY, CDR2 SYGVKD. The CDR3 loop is CAISESGRIRGYTF. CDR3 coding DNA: TGTGCCATCAGTGAGTCGGGACGGATCAGGGGCTACACCTTC.

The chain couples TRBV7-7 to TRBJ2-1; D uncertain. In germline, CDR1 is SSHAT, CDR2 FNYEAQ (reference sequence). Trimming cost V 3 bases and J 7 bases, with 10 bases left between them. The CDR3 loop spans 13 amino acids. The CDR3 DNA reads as TGTGCCAGCAGCTTCTCCGATGGGAATGAGCAGTTCTTC. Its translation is CASSFSDGNEQFF.

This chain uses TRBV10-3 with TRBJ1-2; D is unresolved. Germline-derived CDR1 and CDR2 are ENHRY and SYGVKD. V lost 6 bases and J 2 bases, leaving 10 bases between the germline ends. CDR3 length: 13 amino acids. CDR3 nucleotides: TGTGCCATCAGGGAGGGTCGGAACTATGGCTACACCTTC. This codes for CAIREGRNYGYTF.

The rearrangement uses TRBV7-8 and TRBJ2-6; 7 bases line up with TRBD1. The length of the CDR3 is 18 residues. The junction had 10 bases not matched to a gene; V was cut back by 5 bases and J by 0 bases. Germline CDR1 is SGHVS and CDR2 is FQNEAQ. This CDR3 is CASSLRTGTPSGANVLTF. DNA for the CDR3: TGTGCCAGCAGCCTAAGGACAGGAACACCCTCTGGGGCCAACGTCCTGACTTTC.

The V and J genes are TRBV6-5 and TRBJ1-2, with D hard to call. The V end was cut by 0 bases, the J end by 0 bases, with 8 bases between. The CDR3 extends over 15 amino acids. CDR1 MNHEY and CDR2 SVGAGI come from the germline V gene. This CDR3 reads CASSYSAITNYGYTF. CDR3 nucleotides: TGTGCCAGCAGTTACTCGGCTATAACTAACTATGGCTACACCTTC.

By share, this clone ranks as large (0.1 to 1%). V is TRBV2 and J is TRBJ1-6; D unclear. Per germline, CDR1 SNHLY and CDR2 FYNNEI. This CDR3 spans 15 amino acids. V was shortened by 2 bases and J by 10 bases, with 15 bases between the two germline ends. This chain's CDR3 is CASSEQKGSGSPLHF. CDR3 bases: TGTGCCAGCAGTGAACAGAAAGGGAGTGGGTCACCCCTCCACTTT.

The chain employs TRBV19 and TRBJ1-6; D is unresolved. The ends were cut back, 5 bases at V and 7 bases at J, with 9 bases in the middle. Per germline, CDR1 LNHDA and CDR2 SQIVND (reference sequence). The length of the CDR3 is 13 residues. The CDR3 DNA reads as TGTGCCAGTAGTTCTTTATCAAATTCACCCCTCCACTTT. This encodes CASSSLSNSPLHF.

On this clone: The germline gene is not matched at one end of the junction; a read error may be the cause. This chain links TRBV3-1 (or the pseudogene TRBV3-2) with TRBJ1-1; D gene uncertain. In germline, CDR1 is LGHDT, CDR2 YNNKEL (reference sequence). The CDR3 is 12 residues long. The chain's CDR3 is CASSQDGLAFTF. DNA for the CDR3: TGTGCCAGCAGCCAAGATGGACTGGCCTTTACGTTT.

CDR3 loop: CASSEKGTAKDTIYF. Written as DNA, the CDR3 is TGTGCCAGCAGCGAAAAAGGGACCGCAAAAGACACCATATATTTT. V is TRBV11-2 and J is TRBJ1-3, with a possible D match to TRBD1 (5 bases). Trimming removed 5 bases at V and 8 bases at J, with 19 bases between. Germline V gene data show CDR1 as SGHAT and CDR2 as FQNNGV. This CDR3 region has 15 residues.